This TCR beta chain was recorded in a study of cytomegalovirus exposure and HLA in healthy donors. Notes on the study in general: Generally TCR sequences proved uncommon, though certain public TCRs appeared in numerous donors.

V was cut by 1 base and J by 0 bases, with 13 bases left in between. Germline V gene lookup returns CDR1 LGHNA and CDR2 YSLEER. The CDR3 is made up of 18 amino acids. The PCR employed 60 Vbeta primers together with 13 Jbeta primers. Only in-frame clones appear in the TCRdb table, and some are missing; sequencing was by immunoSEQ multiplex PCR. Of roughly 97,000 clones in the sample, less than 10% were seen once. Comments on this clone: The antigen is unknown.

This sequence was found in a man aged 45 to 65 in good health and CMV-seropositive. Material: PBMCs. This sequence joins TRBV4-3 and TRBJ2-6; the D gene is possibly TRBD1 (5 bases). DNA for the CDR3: TGCGCCAGCAGCCAAGCCATCCTACAGGTCTCTGGGGCCAACGTCCTGACTTTC. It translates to CASSQAILQVSGANVLTF.